This TCR beta chain is drawn from a study of blood T cell repertoires in COVID-19. Per the original methods: Estimated nucleated cell counts came from reference gene primer amplification. Sequenced by immunoSEQ multiplex PCR; TCRdb stores in-frame clones only, minus some. The V and J calls and clone size were taken over from that table, and D and trimming were inferred from the DNA. Of about 260,000 clones listed, about 90% were seen once; the top ten hold over 2%. The CDR3 has 13 amino acids. Germline V gene lookup returns CDR1 SGHNT and CDR2 YYREEE (reference sequence). Trimming took off 4 bases at V and 2 bases at J, with 9 bases between the two ends.

The clonotype was recovered from a woman between 45 and 65 years old who had recovered from COVID-19. The chain joins TRBV5-4 to TRBJ1-2, with D maybe TRBD1 (5 bases). The sequencing sample was made of peripheral blood. CDR3 in amino acids: CASSKTGNYGYTF. In DNA form, the CDR3 reads TGTGCCAGCAGCAAAACAGGAAACTATGGCTACACCTTC.